What follows are 8 T cell receptor beta chains derived from one specimen sequenced in a study of cytomegalovirus exposure and HLA in healthy donors. A multiplex PCR was run with 60 Vbeta primers and 13 Jbeta primers. Clones were sequenced by immunoSEQ multiplex PCR, and TCRdb holds only the in-frame ones, with some missing. The data show around 100,000 clones, roughly 69% seen once. The sample taken for sequencing was PBMCs. All receptors come from a woman under 40 in good health and CMV-seronegative.

The genes are TRBV7-9 and TRBJ2-3; D is unclear. CDR3 length: 17 residues. V was shortened by 4 bases and J by 2 bases, with 19 bases between the two germline ends. Germline V gives CDR1 SEHNR, CDR2 FQNEAQ (reference sequence). CDR3 sequence reads: CASSSQRVMSYTDTQYF. The DNA of the CDR3 is TGTGCCAGCAGCTCCCAACGGGTTATGTCATACACAGATACGCAGTATTTT.

This rearrangement joins TRBV6-4 to TRBJ2-1; 9 nucleotides match TRBD2. Germline V CDR1 and CDR2: MRHNA, SNTAGT. The CDR3 loop spans 15 amino acids. V shed 2 bases, J shed 7 bases, and the junction held 6 bases outside the gene matches. CDR3 DNA: TGTGCCAGCAGTGACGGGTCTAGCGGGGAGAATGAGCAGTTCTTC. This sequence encodes CASSDGSSGENEQFF.

This clone was detected a few times. This rearrangement joins TRBV5-4 to TRBJ2-1; TRBD2 matches at 11 bases. The CDR3 totals 17 residues. Germline V gene lookup returns CDR1 SGHNT and CDR2 YYREEE (reference sequence). V lost 6 bases, J lost 9 bases, and 17 bases stayed unmatched. CDR3 sequence: CASTGGSTSGSVGEQFF. CDR3 nucleotide sequence: TGTGCCAGCACTGGAGGGTCCACTAGCGGGAGTGTTGGTGAGCAGTTCTTC.

This clone was picked up a small number of times. The chain links TRBV9 to TRBJ2-1; TRBD2 agrees at 7 bases. V was pared by 2 bases and J by 3 bases, with 2 bases of the junction left unmatched. This CDR3 comprises 14 residues. Germline lookup yields CDR1 SGDLS and CDR2 YYNGEE. Here the CDR3 reads CASSVSGGYNEQFF. The CDR3 coding sequence is TGTGCCAGCAGCGTTTCGGGGGGCTACAATGAGCAGTTCTTC.

The J gene is TRBJ2-7, the V gene TRBV4-1; tentative D call: TRBD2 (6 bases). Trimming shortened V by 1 base and J by 5 bases, and 21 bases separated the two germline ends. CDR1 MGHRA and CDR2 YSYEKL come from the germline V gene. The CDR3 contains 17 residues. CDR3 coding DNA: TGCGCCAGCAGCCAAGGTAGGGCTCGGGAGTGGATCCACGAGCAGTACTTC. This codes for CASSQGRAREWIHEQYF.

This rearrangement joins TRBV6-6 to TRBJ1-5; D uncertain. Germline V gene data show CDR1 as MNHNY and CDR2 as SVGAGI (reference sequence). The V end was cut by 2 bases, the J end by 5 bases, with 7 bases between. The CDR3 loop spans 13 amino acids. CDR3 DNA sequence: TGTGCCAGCAGTTACCCTTTCTATCAGCCCCAGCATTTT. This codes for CASSYPFYQPQHF.

This clone was found a few times. One end of the junction is discordant with germline, which a read error may explain. The CDR3, as DNA: TGTGCTAGCAGCTTAGGAATCGCAGTCCAAGAGACCCAGTACTTC. This sequence encodes CASSLGIAVQETQYF. This sequence joins TRBV7-7 and TRBJ2-5; D uncertain. CDR3 length: 15 residues. CDR1 and CDR2 (germline): SSHAT, FNYEAQ (reference sequence).

The V gene is TRBV21-1, the J gene TRBJ2-3; TRBD2 reflects the table's D call only, with no check against the DNA. TRBV21-1 counts as a pseudogene. This CDR3 region has 16 residues. CDR3 coding DNA: TGTGCCAGCAGCCCCCGATGGCGGGGAAGCACAGATACGCAGTATTTT. Its protein product is CASSPRWRGSTDTQYF.